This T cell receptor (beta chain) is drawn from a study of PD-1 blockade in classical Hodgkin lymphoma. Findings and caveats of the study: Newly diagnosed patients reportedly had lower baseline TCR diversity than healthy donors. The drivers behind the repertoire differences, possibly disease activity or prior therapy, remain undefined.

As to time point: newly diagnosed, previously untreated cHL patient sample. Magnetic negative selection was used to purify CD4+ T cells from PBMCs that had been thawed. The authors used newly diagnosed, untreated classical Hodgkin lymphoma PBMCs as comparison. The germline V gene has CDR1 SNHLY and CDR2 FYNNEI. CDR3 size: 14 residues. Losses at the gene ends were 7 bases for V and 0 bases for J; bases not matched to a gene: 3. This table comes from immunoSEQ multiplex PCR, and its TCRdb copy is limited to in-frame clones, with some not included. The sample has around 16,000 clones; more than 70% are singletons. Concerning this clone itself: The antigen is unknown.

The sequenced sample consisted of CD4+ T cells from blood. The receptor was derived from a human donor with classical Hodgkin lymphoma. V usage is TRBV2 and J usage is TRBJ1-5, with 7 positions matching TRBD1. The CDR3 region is CASMGQYSNQPQHF. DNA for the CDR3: TGTGCCAGCATGGGACAGTATAGCAATCAGCCCCAGCATTTT.